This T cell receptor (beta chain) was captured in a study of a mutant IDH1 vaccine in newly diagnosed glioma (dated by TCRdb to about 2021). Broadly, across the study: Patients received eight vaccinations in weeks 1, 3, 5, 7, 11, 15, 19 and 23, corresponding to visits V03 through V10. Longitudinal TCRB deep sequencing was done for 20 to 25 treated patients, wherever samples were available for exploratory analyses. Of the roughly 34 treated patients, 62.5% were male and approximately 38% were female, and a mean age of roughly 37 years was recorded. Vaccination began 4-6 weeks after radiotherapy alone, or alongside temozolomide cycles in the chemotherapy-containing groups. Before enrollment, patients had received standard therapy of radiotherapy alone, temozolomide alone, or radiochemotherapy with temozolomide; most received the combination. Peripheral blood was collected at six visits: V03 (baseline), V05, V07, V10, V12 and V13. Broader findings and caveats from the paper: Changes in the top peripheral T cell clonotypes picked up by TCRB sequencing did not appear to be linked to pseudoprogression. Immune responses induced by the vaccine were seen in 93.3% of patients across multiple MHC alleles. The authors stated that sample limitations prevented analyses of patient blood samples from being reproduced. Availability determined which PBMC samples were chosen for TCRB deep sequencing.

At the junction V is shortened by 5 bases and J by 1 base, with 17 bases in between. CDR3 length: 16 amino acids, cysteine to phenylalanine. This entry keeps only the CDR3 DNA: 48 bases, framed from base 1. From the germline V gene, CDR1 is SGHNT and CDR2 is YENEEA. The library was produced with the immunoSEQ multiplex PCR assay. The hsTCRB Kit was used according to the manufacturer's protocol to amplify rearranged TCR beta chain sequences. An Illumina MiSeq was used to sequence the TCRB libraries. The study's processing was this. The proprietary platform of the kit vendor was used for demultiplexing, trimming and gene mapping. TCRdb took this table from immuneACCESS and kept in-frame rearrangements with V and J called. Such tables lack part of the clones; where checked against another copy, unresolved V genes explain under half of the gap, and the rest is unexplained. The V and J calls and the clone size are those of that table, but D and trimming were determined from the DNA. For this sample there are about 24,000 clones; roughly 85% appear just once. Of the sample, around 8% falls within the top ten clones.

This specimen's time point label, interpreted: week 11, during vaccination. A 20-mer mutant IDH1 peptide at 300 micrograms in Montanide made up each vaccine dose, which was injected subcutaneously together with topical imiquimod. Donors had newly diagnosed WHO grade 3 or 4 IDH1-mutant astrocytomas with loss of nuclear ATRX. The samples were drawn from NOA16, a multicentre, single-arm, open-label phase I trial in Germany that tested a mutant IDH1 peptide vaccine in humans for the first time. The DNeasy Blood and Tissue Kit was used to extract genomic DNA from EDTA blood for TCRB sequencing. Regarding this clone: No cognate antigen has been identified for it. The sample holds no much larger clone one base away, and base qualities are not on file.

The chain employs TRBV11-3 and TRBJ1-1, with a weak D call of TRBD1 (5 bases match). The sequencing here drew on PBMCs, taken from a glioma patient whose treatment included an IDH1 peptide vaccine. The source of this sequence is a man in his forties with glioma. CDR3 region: CASSPEVGRGNTEAFF. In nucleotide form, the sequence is TGTGCCAGCAGCCCGGAGGTGGGGCGCGGGAACACTGAAGCTTTCTTT.